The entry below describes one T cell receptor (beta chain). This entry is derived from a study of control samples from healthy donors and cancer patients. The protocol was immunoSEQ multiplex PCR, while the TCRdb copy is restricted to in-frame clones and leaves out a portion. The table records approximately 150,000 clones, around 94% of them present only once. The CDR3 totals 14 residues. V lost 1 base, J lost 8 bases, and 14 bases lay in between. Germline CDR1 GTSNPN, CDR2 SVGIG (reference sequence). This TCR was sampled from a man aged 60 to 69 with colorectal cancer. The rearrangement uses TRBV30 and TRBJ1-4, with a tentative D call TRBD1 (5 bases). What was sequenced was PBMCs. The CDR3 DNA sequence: TGTGCCTGGAGTGGTCCAGGGAGGGTCGAAAAACTGTTTTTT. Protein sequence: CAWSGPGRVEKLFF.